Listed below are T cell receptor beta chains from one sample, sequenced in a study of blood T cell repertoires in COVID-19. Here immunoSEQ multiplex PCR was the method, and the copy in TCRdb shows in-frame clones only, minus some. The sample lists about 90,000 clones; 76% were seen once. Sequenced material: peripheral blood. The receptors were sampled from a man in his sixties or seventies with acute or convalescent COVID-19. The CDR3 runs from the conserved cysteine through the conserved F or W. A D gene is named only where the DNA matches it firmly. The listing skips clone size in some rows; elsewhere it reads once, few, many or a size class.

d_gene	abundance	v_gene	j_gene	CDR3nt	CDR3aa
TRBD1	NA	TRBV14	TRBJ1-1	TGTGCCAGCAGCCATCGCCCTGGTCAGGGGGCTTGGTCCCCCGGAGCTTTCTTT	CASSHRPGQGAWSPGAFF
NA	NA	TRBV9	TRBJ2-7	TGTGCCAGCAGCGTTGCAGGAGGCCAGACCTACGAGCAGTACTTC	CASSVAGGQTYEQYF
NA	NA	TRBV28	TRBJ1-1	TGTGCCAGCAGTTTCGGAGGCCGATGGGACACTGAAGCTTTCTTT	CASSFGGRWDTEAFF
NA	NA	TRBV6-1	TRBJ1-1	TGTGCCAGCAGTGAACAGCGCACCGTAGAAGCTTTCTTT	CASSEQRTVEAFF
TRBD1	few	TRBV7-2	TRBJ2-3	TGTGCCAGCAGCTTAGTCAGGGGGAGCACAGATACGCAGTATTTT	CASSLVRGSTDTQYF
NA	NA	TRBV10-2	TRBJ2-1	TGCGCCAGCAGCGCCCTAAGGAGTGAGCAGTTCTTC	CASSALRSEQFF
TRBD2	NA	TRBV5-5	TRBJ2-3	TGTGCCAGCAGCTTGGAAGGAGGGACTAGCGGGGGGATTTCAGATACGCAGTATTTT	CASSLEGGTSGGISDTQYF
TRBD1	NA	TRBV6-5	TRBJ1-5	TGTGCCAGCAGCCATGACAGGGGCCCGAATCAGCCCCAGCATTTT	CASSHDRGPNQPQHF
NA	NA	TRBV6-6	TRBJ2-3	TGTGCCAGCGGGGAGGGGGGGTCCACAGATACGCAGTATTTT	CASGEGGSTDTQYF
NA	NA	TRBV28	TRBJ1-2	TGTGCCAGCAGTTTGCTGAACAACAATGGCTACACCTTC	CASSLLNNNGYTF
NA	NA	TRBV10-1	TRBJ2-3	TGCGCCAGCAGCATAAGTCAGGGAAGCACAGATACGCAGTATTTT	CASSISQGSTDTQYF
NA	NA	TRBV2	TRBJ1-5	TGTGCCAGCAGTGCTGGGAGCTATAGCAATCAGCCCCAGCATTTT	CASSAGSYSNQPQHF
TRBD1	NA	TRBV28	TRBJ1-4	TGTGCCAGCAGTTTAGGGGACAGGGGAGAAAAACTGTTTTTT	CASSLGDRGEKLFF
TRBD1	few	TRBV7-9	TRBJ1-3	TGTGCCAGCAGCTTGAGGGGGCCCACTGGAAACACCATATATTTT	CASSLRGPTGNTIYF
NA	NA	TRBV10-3	TRBJ1-5	TGTGCCATCAGTGGAGAGGGTCCGAAGCAGCCCCAGCATTTT	CAISGEGPKQPQHF
NA	NA	TRBV24-1	TRBJ1-2	TGTGCCACCAGCCACGGTATTAACTATGGCTACACCTTC	CATSHGINYGYTF
NA	NA	TRBV2	TRBJ1-3	TGTGCCAGCAGTGAAGAGAGGGGAAACACCATATATTTT	CASSEERGNTIYF
TRBD2	NA	TRBV19	TRBJ2-7	TGTGCCAGTAAAGTAGCGGGAGACTACGAGCAGTACTTC	CASKVAGDYEQYF
NA	NA	TRBV5-6	TRBJ1-2	TGTGCCAGCAGCCCACAGGGTTATGTTGGTTCGTCTAACTATGGCTACACCTTC	CASSPQGYVGSSNYGYTF
TRBD2	NA	TRBV7-2	TRBJ2-5	TGTGCCAGCAGCTCCACACTAGCGGGGGGGACCCAGTACTTC	CASSSTLAGGTQYF
NA	NA	TRBV6-5	TRBJ2-5	TGTGCCAGCAGTTATGCGGCCGGGCTAGCTAGTCAGACCCAGTACTTC	CASSYAAGLASQTQYF
TRBD1	NA	TRBV30	TRBJ1-2	TGTGCCTGGTCGACAGGGAATTATGGCTACACCTTC	CAWSTGNYGYTF